The sequence of this T cell receptor beta chain was determined in a study of T cell changes during pregnancy in multiple sclerosis (dated by TCRdb to the late 2010s). Context from the whole study: Changes in the T cell repertoire over the course of pregnancy were examined in this study in women with multiple sclerosis.

Libraries were constructed by the immunoSEQ multiplex PCR assay. TCRdb's version of the immuneACCESS table is confined to in-frame rearrangements and falls short of the full clone set. An unresolved V gene accounts for under half of the shortfall where checked; the remainder is of unknown origin. The sample data list 40,000 to 45,000 clones, and about 91% of these were observed just once. Of the sample, 0.5% falls within the top ten clones. CDR1 and CDR2 are drawn from the germline V gene: SQVTM, ANQGSEA. The CDR3, cysteine through phenylalanine, is 12 amino acids long. Only CDR3 DNA is held: 36 bases, read in frame from base 1. Germline trimming: 4 bases from V, 4 bases from J; junction bases outside gene matches: 1. Details on this clone: This clone's antigen is unknown. No much larger clone is present one base from it, and per-base qualities are unavailable.

The specimen comprised CD4+ T cells from peripheral blood mononuclear cells, sampled in the second trimester of pregnancy. This sequence uses TRBV29-1 and TRBJ2-3; 8 central nucleotides agree with TRBD1. The source of this sequence is a female donor in good health, enrolled as a control in a pregnancy study. In nucleotide form, the sequence is TGCAGCGTTGCGACAGGGGCAGATACGCAGTATTTT. It is translated as CSVATGADTQYF.